This T cell receptor beta chain originates from a study of CD8 T cells in Susac syndrome. General study findings and limits: The CD4+ T cell repertoires of Susac syndrome were found to show no clonal expansion. The study recognized that its TCR sequencing and HLA analysis covered a relatively small number of individuals.

With V trimmed by 6 bases and J by 1 base, 9 bases remained unmatched. This CDR3 has 16 residues. RNA amounts of 0.5 to 1 ug underwent reverse transcription with random hexamers. A single record per CDR3 protein comes from TCRdb applying MiXCR to the immunoSEQ multiplex PCR reads. The sample includes around 150,000 distinct CDR3 sequences, approximately 96% of them seen just once. Worth noting for this clonotype: Its antigen is not known.

The receptor comes from a human donor with Susac syndrome. Sequencing was carried out using CD4+ T cells from PBMCs. This chain joins TRBV12-3 or TRBV12-4 and TRBJ2-5; 9 bases match TRBD2. CDR3: CASSPSSGRSQETQYF. Written as DNA, the CDR3 is TGTGCCAGCAGCCCTTCGAGCGGGAGGTCCCAAGAGACCCAGTACTTC.